These 31 T cell receptor beta chains share one sample of origin, sequenced in a study of monozygotic twins with inflammatory bowel disease. TCRdb reprocessed the 5' RACE reads and reports one entry per CDR3 protein, with no DNA. This sample carries approximately 160,000 distinct CDR3 sequences, with 7.4% going to the ten biggest clones. Sequencing was carried out using blood. Source of these receptors: a human donor with ulcerative colitis or Crohn's disease, or a healthy co-twin of an affected twin (not recorded which).

This chain links TRBV11-2 with TRBJ2-1; the D call from TCRdb, TRBD1, cannot be confirmed without DNA. This CDR3 spans 15 amino acids. Looked up from germline, CDR1 is SGHAT and CDR2 is FQNNGV. This chain's CDR3 is CASSSRDQTYNEQFF.

The CDR3 is CASSGRGFVGETQYF. This sequence joins TRBV21-1 and TRBJ2-5; TCRdb outputs TRBD1, but without DNA this stays unchecked. TRBV21-1 is a documented pseudogene. The CDR3 covers 15 residues.

V gene TRBV7-9 combines with J gene TRBJ1-1. The CDR3 covers 14 residues. Germline CDR1 SEHNR, CDR2 FQNEAQ (reference sequence). CDR3 sequence reads: CASSSTGRNTEAFF.

The chain is built from TRBV5-1 and TRBJ1-5. The length of the CDR3 is 14 residues. CDR1 and CDR2 (germline): SGHRS, YFSETQ. The CDR3 reads CASSLGEGGQPQHF.

The CDR3 loop is CASSLEGNGETQYF. The chain links TRBV5-1 to TRBJ2-5; TCRdb returns TRBD1, unconfirmable since there is no DNA. This CDR3 contains 14 residues. From germline, CDR1 is SGHRS and CDR2 YFSETQ.

The chain employs TRBV5-1 and TRBJ1-2; TCRdb lists TRBD1, though no DNA is available to test this call. Per the germline V gene, CDR1 is SGHRS and CDR2 is YFSETQ. The CDR3 runs to 14 residues. The CDR3 loop reads CASSDTGTGLGYTF. The full variable domain, its missing parts supplied by reference TRBV5-1 and TRBJ1-2, is KAGVTQTPRYLIKTRGQQVTLSCSPISGHRSVSWYQQTPGQGLQFLFEYFSETQRNKGNFPGRFSGRQFSNSRSEMNVSTLELGDSALYLCASSDTGTGLGYTFGSGTRLTVV.

The V and J genes are TRBV19 and TRBJ1-5; the D gene TCRdb calls, TRBD1, cannot be checked with no DNA. This CDR3 comprises 15 residues. Germline V gene lookup returns CDR1 LNHDA and CDR2 SQIVND (reference sequence). The CDR3 sequence is CASSNAVGVNQPQHF.

This sequence joins TRBV20-1 and TRBJ1-2; with no DNA, the TCRdb D assignment of TRBD1 cannot be verified. CDR3 length equals 12 residues. Germline assignment: CDR1 DFQATT and CDR2 SNEGSKA (reference sequence). The CDR3 is CSARGGNYGYTF.

The rearrangement uses TRBV12-3 or TRBV12-4 and TRBJ1-3. This CDR3 is 13 amino acids long. This CDR3 reads CASSRRPGNTIYF.

This chain joins TRBV7-2 and TRBJ1-4; the D gene TCRdb calls, TRBD1, cannot be checked with no DNA. The CDR3 has 15 residues. Germline values: CDR1 SGHTA, CDR2 FQGNSA. The CDR3 here is CASSRSGVANEKLFF.

J is TRBJ2-2 and V is TRBV28; as DNA is missing, the TRBD1 call by TCRdb cannot be tested. The CDR3 length is 16 residues. The V gene's germline CDR1 is MDHEN and CDR2 SYDVKM. The CDR3 region is CASSPRGEGNTGELFF.

The chain combines TRBV29-1 with TRBJ2-7; TCRdb names TRBD2, which stays unverified in the absence of DNA. CDR1 is SQVTM and CDR2 is ANQGSEA in the germline V gene. The CDR3 extends over 13 amino acids. CDR3 protein: CSVGRGRSREQYF.

V gene TRBV5-1 combines with J gene TRBJ2-1; TCRdb's D call of TRBD1 is untestable without DNA. The CDR3 is 16 amino acids. Germline V gene data show CDR1 as SGHRS and CDR2 as YFSETQ. The CDR3 loop is CASSSVRAGAHNEQFF.

The gene calls are TRBV5-5 and TRBJ1-3; no DNA is available, so the TRBD1 call from TCRdb remains unchecked. The CDR3 extends over 16 amino acids. In germline, CDR1 is SGHKS, CDR2 YYEKEE (reference sequence). The CDR3 here is CASSLFRDGPGNTIYF.

The chain carries TRBV28 and TRBJ2-3; the TCRdb D gene call, TRBD1, has no DNA to confirm it. The CDR3 covers 16 residues. The germline V gene encodes CDR1 MDHEN and CDR2 SYDVKM. CDR3 sequence: CASSSPGVSFTDTQYF.

The CDR3 loop reads CSVYRDRGVHEQFF. The chain links TRBV29-1 to TRBJ2-1; TCRdb's D call, TRBD1, is unchecked because there is no DNA. The CDR3 runs to 14 residues. Germline assignment: CDR1 SQVTM and CDR2 ANQGSEA.

V gene TRBV5-1 combines with J gene TRBJ2-3; the TCRdb call, TRBD1, lacks DNA for checking. Germline V lookup: CDR1 SGHRS, CDR2 YFSETQ. CDR3 length: 16 amino acids. This CDR3 is CASSLARGYGTDTQYF. Variable domain in full (rest from reference TRBV5-1 and TRBJ2-3): KAGVTQTPRYLIKTRGQQVTLSCSPISGHRSVSWYQQTPGQGLQFLFEYFSETQRNKGNFPGRFSGRQFSNSRSEMNVSTLELGDSALYLCASSLARGYGTDTQYFGPGTRLTVL.

The chain combines TRBV29-1 with TRBJ1-2; TCRdb designates TRBD1, a call that cannot be tested without DNA. CDR3 size: 14 residues. The germline gives CDR1 SQVTM, CDR2 ANQGSEA. This CDR3 reads CSVRSPGQGSGYTF.

The V and J genes are TRBV12-3 or TRBV12-4 and TRBJ1-2. The CDR3 runs 12 residues. The CDR3 loop is CASSLTPSGYTF.

The chain links TRBV10-3 to TRBJ2-7. The CDR3 is made up of 14 amino acids. The germline gives CDR1 ENHRY, CDR2 SYGVKD. CDR3 loop: CAISENGPSYEQYF.

The chain combines TRBV20-1 with TRBJ1-5; TCRdb's D call of TRBD1 is untestable without DNA. The CDR3 totals 14 residues. Germline V CDR1 and CDR2: DFQATT, SNEGSKA (reference sequence). CDR3 protein: CSARRRGGNQPQHF.

V usage is TRBV30 and J usage is TRBJ2-1. Germline V CDR1 and CDR2: GTSNPN, SVGIG (reference sequence). The CDR3 has 14 residues. CDR3 amino acids: CAWIQDSSYNEQFF.

The chain carries TRBV5-4 and TRBJ1-2; with no DNA, the TCRdb D assignment of TRBD1 cannot be verified. This CDR3 region has 13 residues. Germline-derived CDR1 and CDR2 are SGHNT and YYREEE (reference sequence). The CDR3 loop is CASSLTRGRGYTF.

This chain's CDR3 is CASSDPAGGPSGANVLTF. The chain uses TRBV7-1 and TRBJ2-6; TCRdb lists TRBD2, though no DNA is available to test this call. TRBV7-1 carries the ORF label, with uncertain function. This CDR3 spans 18 amino acids.

The genes are TRBV27 and TRBJ2-5; TCRdb's D call, TRBD1, is unchecked because there is no DNA. The CDR3 sequence is 15 residues long. Germline values: CDR1 MNHEY, CDR2 SMNVEV (reference sequence). CDR3 sequence: CASSLYGTGGETQYF.

The rearrangement links TRBV12-3 or TRBV12-4 to TRBJ1-6. The CDR3 consists of 13 residues. CDR3 protein: CASSRARNSPLHF.

J is TRBJ2-2 and V is TRBV15; TCRdb returns TRBD1, unconfirmable since there is no DNA. CDR3 length: 16 amino acids. CDR1 and CDR2 (germline): LNHNV, YYDKDF (reference sequence). CDR3 loop: CATSRDQGARTGELFF.

The V gene is TRBV21-1, the J gene TRBJ1-1. TRBV21-1 is flagged as a pseudogene. The CDR3 has 15 amino acids. CDR3 loop: CASSRGWEPRAEAFF.

This chain links TRBV20-1 with TRBJ1-5; TCRdb reports TRBD1, a call that lacks DNA to check it against. Germline CDR1 is DFQATT and CDR2 is SNEGSKA (reference sequence). This CDR3 comprises 14 residues. The CDR3 protein is CSARDRTSDQPQHF.

This sequence joins TRBV19 and TRBJ2-3; the TRBD1 assignment by TCRdb is unverifiable without DNA. Germline V CDR1 and CDR2: LNHDA, SQIVND (reference sequence). CDR3 length: 15 residues. The CDR3 loop reads CASTVGGNPTDTQYF.

The V gene is TRBV28, the J gene TRBJ1-1; TCRdb's assignment of TRBD1 cannot be checked, as there is no DNA. The V gene's germline CDR1 is MDHEN and CDR2 SYDVKM. This CDR3 has 15 residues. CDR3 loop: CASSLYGTENTEAFF.